Listed below are T cell receptor beta chains from one sample, sequenced in a study of identical twins. In TCRdb, the 5' RACE reads were re-called with MiXCR into one record per CDR3 protein. The sample includes hundreds of thousands of distinct CDR3 sequences, 5.5% to 6.5% of them seen just once. The material sequenced was naive T cells sorted from blood. The receptor set was obtained from a man aged 18 to 30 in good health. Each CDR3 is given without its conserved first and last residue. The D gene is left open where the match is weak. Size is stated for part of the rows, as once, few or many counts, or as a class when the clone is expanded.

>TRBJ2-1|NA|TRBV6-5|many
ASSHFNEQF
>TRBJ2-5|NA|TRBV24-1|few
ATLPRPTGQETQY
>TRBJ2-2|NA|TRBV6-1|many
ATRLVNTGELF
>TRBJ2-1|NA|TRBV28|many
ASRLTAGVYNEQF
>TRBJ1-1|NA|TRBV14|NA
ASSRGGPEAF
>TRBJ1-1|NA|TRBV12-3/TRBV12-4|NA
ASSLVKGAEAF
>TRBJ2-1|TRBD2|TRBV3-1|few
ASSPASGRPNEQF
>TRBJ2-3|TRBD1|TRBV6-5|many
ASTGQADTQY
>TRBJ2-3|TRBD2|TRBV20-1|many
SASRTHTSGSIKYPWDTQY
>TRBJ1-1|TRBD1|TRBV6-5|many
ASSFNPGQGGWGTEAF
>TRBJ1-1|NA|TRBV7-9|many
ASSLQDGNTEAF
>TRBJ1-4|NA|TRBV5-5|NA
ASSPGHGSGEKLF
>TRBJ1-5|TRBD1|TRBV20-1|few
SASHSNRGEQPQH
>TRBJ1-1|TRBD1|TRBV3-1|many
ASSQGVTGGTEAF
>TRBJ2-1|NA|TRBV24-1|many
ATQGGDYNEQF
>TRBJ2-1|TRBD2|TRBV7-6|NA
ARGGLAGGPLRF